This entry lists 16 T cell receptor beta chains sequenced from one sample in a study of vaccination effects on CD4 cells after COVID-19. Their antigen targets remain unknown. Ahead of sequencing, the ViraFEST assay grew antigen-specific CD4+ T cells using viral peptide pools. Subsequent to a culture period of 10 days, CD4+ T cells were isolated. Having tested negative for nucleocapsid antibodies, the vaccine recipients showed no prior SARS-CoV-2 infection. Sequencing used immunoSEQ multiplex PCR; TCRdb keeps in-frame clones, though not all of them. This sample has approximately 30,000 clones, with roughly two thirds found just once. Sample: CD4+ T cells from PBMCs cultured with SARS-CoV-2 spike peptides, taken before COVID-19 vaccination. The origin of the receptors is a human donor who received a COVID-19 vaccine.

The gene calls are TRBV3-1 (or the pseudogene TRBV3-2) and TRBJ2-3; possibly TRBD2 for D (6 bases). CDR1 is LGHDT and CDR2 is YNNKEL in the germline V gene (reference sequence). The CDR3 has 17 amino acids. Trimming left V 2 bases short and J 1 base short, with 16 bases between. This CDR3 reads CASSQWTQGGGTDTQYF. CDR3 sequence (DNA): TGTGCCAGCAGCCAATGGACCCAGGGCGGGGGCACAGATACGCAGTATTTT.

This clone was seen a single time. The V call is TRBV7-2, the J call TRBJ2-1; D is perhaps TRBD2 (6 bases). The CDR3 runs 13 residues. Trimming shortened V by 5 bases and J by 9 bases, and 14 bases separated the two germline ends. CDR1 and CDR2 from the germline V gene are SGHTA and FQGNSA. CDR3 coding DNA: TGTGCCAGCAGCCTTACGGGGGTGGGTGAGCAGTTCTTC. It is translated as CASSLTGVGEQFF. The full variable domain, in which reference TRBV7-2 and TRBJ2-1 provide the parts outside the CDR3, is GAGVSQSPSNKVTEKGKDVELRCDPISGHTALYWYRQSLGQGLEFLIYFQGNSAPDKSGLPSDRFSAERTGGSVSTLTIQRTQQEDSAVYLCASSLTGVGEQFFGPGTRLTVL.

The chain has TRBV4-1 and TRBJ1-2; D call uncertain. CDR1 is MGHRA, CDR2 YSYEKL, per germline. V gave up 1 base and J gave up 0 bases, with 9 bases separating them. The CDR3 length is 15 residues. The CDR3 nucleotides are TGCGCCAGCAGCCAAGTGGCAGCCCCTAACTATGGCTACACCTTC. As protein: CASSQVAAPNYGYTF.

The rearrangement links TRBV5-1 to TRBJ2-4; 10 bases agree with TRBD2. The germline V gene has CDR1 SGHRS and CDR2 YFSETQ. V shed 4 bases, J shed 7 bases, and the junction held 14 bases outside the gene matches. This CDR3 is built from 17 residues. The CDR3 DNA reads as TGCGCCAGCAGCCACATAGCGGGAGGCCAGGCGGATAACATTCAGTACTTC. As protein: CASSHIAGGQADNIQYF.

The chain has TRBV7-9 and TRBJ2-1; a possible D gene is TRBD2 (6 bases). V gave up 1 base and J gave up 3 bases, with 13 bases separating them. The CDR3 has 16 residues. CDR1 is SEHNR, CDR2 FQNEAQ, per germline (reference sequence). The CDR3 is CASSLGGTLIYNEQFF. In DNA form, the CDR3 reads TGTGCCAGCAGCTTAGGTGGGACTCTAATCTACAATGAGCAGTTCTTC. Based on the CDR3 plus reference TRBV7-9 and TRBJ2-1, the full variable domain is DTGVSQNPRHKITKRGQNVTFRCDPISEHNRLYWYRQTLGQGPEFLTYFQNEAQLEKSRLLSDRFSAERPKGSFSTLEIQRTEQGDSAMYLCASSLGGTLIYNEQFFGPGTRLTVL.

The chain recombines TRBV5-4 with TRBJ1-1, with a tentative D call TRBD1 (5 bases). CDR3 length: 15 residues. V was shortened by 0 bases and J by 8 bases, with 17 bases between the two germline ends. Germline-derived CDR1 and CDR2 are SGHNT and YYREEE (reference sequence). CDR3 sequence: CASSLAKVAGKEAFF. CDR3 nucleotide sequence: TGTGCCAGCAGCTTGGCCAAAGTGGCAGGGAAGGAAGCTTTCTTT.

The chain employs TRBV7-8 and TRBJ2-4; 7 bases match TRBD1. CDR1 and CDR2 (germline): SGHVS, FQNEAQ. Unmatched junction bases numbered 14, after V lost 5 bases and J lost 1 base. CDR3 length equals 18 residues. CDR3 nucleotide sequence: TGTGCCAGCAGCGATTATCTACAGGGGAGCATGGCCAAAAACATTCAGTACTTC. Translating it yields CASSDYLQGSMAKNIQYF. Based on the CDR3 plus reference TRBV7-8 and TRBJ2-4, the full variable domain is GAGVSQSPRYKVAKRGQDVALRCDPISGHVSLFWYQQALGQGPEFLTYFQNEAQLDKSGLPSDRFFAERPEGSVSTLKIQRTQQEDSAVYLCASSDYLQGSMAKNIQYFGAGTRLSVL.

V gene TRBV12-3 or TRBV12-4 combines with J gene TRBJ2-7; D ambiguous. Trimming removed 5 bases at V and 4 bases at J, with 6 bases between. CDR3 length: 11 amino acids. CDR3: CASSPEYEQYF. The DNA of the CDR3 is TGTGCCAGCAGTCCGGAGTACGAGCAGTACTTC.

This clone has a handful of counts. This chain joins TRBV5-6 and TRBJ2-7; no definite D call. Germline V gene sequence: CDR1 SGHDT, CDR2 YYEEEE. The CDR3 runs to 12 residues. Trimming took off 1 base at V and 0 bases at J, with 2 bases between the two ends. Here the CDR3 DNA reads TGTGCCAGCAGCTTGAGCTCCTACGAGCAGTACTTC. It encodes CASSLSSYEQYF.

The chain uses TRBV2 and TRBJ2-7; 8 nucleotides agree with TRBD2. Germline V lookup: CDR1 SNHLY, CDR2 FYNNEI. The CDR3 spans 14 residues. Trimming took 6 bases from V and 9 from J; bases not matched to a gene: 13. Written as DNA, the CDR3 is TGTGCCAGCAGCGGGACGGGGGGGAATTGGAGGCAGTACTTC. It yields the protein CASSGTGGNWRQYF. The full variable domain, rest sourced from reference TRBV2 and TRBJ2-7, is EPEVTQTPSHQVTQMGQEVILRCVPISNHLYFYWYRQILGQKVEFLVSFYNNEISEKSEIFDDQFSVERPDGSNFTLKIRSTKLEDSAMYFCASSGTGGNWRQYFGPGTRLTVT.

This chain joins TRBV11-2 and TRBJ1-3, with 10 positions matching TRBD1. V trimming: 4 bases; J trimming: 2 bases; junction bases outside the gene matches: 5. CDR3 length equals 16 residues. Germline V gene data show CDR1 as SGHAT and CDR2 as FQNNGV. CDR3 region: CASSYRDRGPGNTIYF. The DNA of the CDR3 is TGTGCCAGCAGCTACCGGGACAGGGGTCCTGGAAACACCATATATTTT.

The V call is TRBV7-8, the J call TRBJ1-2; 9 bases are shared with TRBD1. Germline CDR1 and CDR2: SGHVS and FQNEAQ. CDR3 size: 16 residues. Trimming cost V 3 bases and J 6 bases; bases outside gene matches: 11. Here the CDR3 DNA reads TGTGCCAGCAGCTTGAGGTTCCCCCGGACAGGGGATGGCTACACCTTC. Translating it yields CASSLRFPRTGDGYTF.

The chain uses TRBV2 and TRBJ2-2; D gene unclear. In germline, CDR1 is SNHLY, CDR2 FYNNEI. V lost 1 base, J lost 2 bases, and 5 bases lay in between. The CDR3 loop spans 14 amino acids. DNA of the CDR3: TGTGCCAGCAGTGAAGGTTTTAACACCGGGGAGCTGTTTTTT. Translated: CASSEGFNTGELFF.

The chain uses TRBV6-1 and TRBJ1-5; D is unresolved. The CDR3 has 12 amino acids. Germline values: CDR1 MNHNS, CDR2 SASEGT. Trimming removed 3 bases at V and 6 bases at J, with 6 bases between. In DNA, the CDR3 is TGTGCCAGCAGTGACACACCTCAGCCCCAGCATTTT. It specifies CASSDTPQPQHF.

This clone occurred once. The genes are TRBV30 and TRBJ1-5, with D possibly being TRBD1 (5 bases). V lost 0 bases and J 9 bases, leaving 12 bases between the germline ends. Germline values: CDR1 GTSNPN, CDR2 SVGIG (reference sequence). The CDR3 is 13 residues long. CDR3 in DNA: TGTGCCTGGAGTGTAAGGCAGGGTCGGCCCCAGCATTTT. Translating gives CAWSVRQGRPQHF.

This chain connects TRBV10-3 to TRBJ2-2, with 7 bases fitting TRBD2. The CDR3 runs to 15 residues. V gave up 2 bases and J gave up 1 base; unmatched junction bases: 1. Germline lookup yields CDR1 ENHRY and CDR2 SYGVKD. CDR3 sequence: CAISEREGNTGELFF. CDR3 nucleotide sequence: TGTGCCATCAGTGAGAGGGAGGGGAACACCGGGGAGCTGTTTTTT.